The present T cell receptor beta chain was sequenced within a study of low-dose radiotherapy and immunotherapy resistance in tumors. As for the study in general: Cohort 2 received 1 Gy per fraction every two weeks, totaling 13 Gy over 26 weeks.

V lost 1 base and J 1 base, leaving 6 bases between the germline ends. CDR3 size: 14 residues. CDR1 is SGDLS, CDR2 YYNGEE, per germline. Alpha- and beta-chain coverage of first-strand cDNA came from TRAV- and TRBV-specific primers. Both a constant-region primer and a V-primer adapter served to amplify TCRs across roughly 20 PCR cycles. TCRdb analysed the reads with MiXCR anew, one entry per CDR3 protein. The sample includes 5,000 to 7,500 distinct CDR3 sequences, roughly 80% of them seen just once. This sequence originates from a human donor with advanced metastatic prostate, ovarian, gallbladder or colorectal cancer (not recorded which). This table probably holds off-target reads from a library built for another chain. The chain uses TRBV9 and TRBJ2-1; D uncertain. The CDR3: CASSVSGSYNEQFF. CDR3 bases: TGTGCCAGCAGCGTATCAGGATCCTACAATGAGCAGTTCTTC.